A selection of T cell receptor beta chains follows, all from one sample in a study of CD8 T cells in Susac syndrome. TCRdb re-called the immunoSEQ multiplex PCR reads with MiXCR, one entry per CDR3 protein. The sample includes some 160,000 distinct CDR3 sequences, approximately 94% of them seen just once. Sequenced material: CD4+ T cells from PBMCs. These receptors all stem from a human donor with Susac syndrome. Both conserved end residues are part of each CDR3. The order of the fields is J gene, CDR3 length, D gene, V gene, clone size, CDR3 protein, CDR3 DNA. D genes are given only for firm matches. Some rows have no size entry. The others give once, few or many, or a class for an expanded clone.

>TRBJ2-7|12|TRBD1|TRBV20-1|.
CSAGTEINEQYF
TGCAGTGCTGGGACAGAAATCAACGAGCAGTACTTC
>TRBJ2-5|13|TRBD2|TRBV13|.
CASRPSGVETQYF
TGTGCCAGCAGGCCCAGCGGGGTAGAGACCCAGTACTTC
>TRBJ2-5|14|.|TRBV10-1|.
CASSESTAQETQYF
TGCGCCAGCAGTGAGTCGACAGCTCAAGAGACCCAGTACTTC
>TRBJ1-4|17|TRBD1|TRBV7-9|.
CASSSPPRGRGSEKLFF
TGCGCCAGCAGCTCACCCCCTAGGGGGCGGGGGTCCGAAAAACTGTTTTTT
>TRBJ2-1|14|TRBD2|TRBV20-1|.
CSAPRGGPYNEQFF
TGCAGTGCTCCTCGGGGGGGGCCTTACAATGAGCAGTTCTTC
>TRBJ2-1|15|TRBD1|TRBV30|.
CAWSVWDRDYNEQFF
TGTGCCTGGAGTGTCTGGGACAGGGATTACAATGAGCAGTTCTTC
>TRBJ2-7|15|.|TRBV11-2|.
CASSFLGGSSYEQYF
TGTGCCAGCAGTTTCCTGGGGGGCTCCTCCTACGAGCAGTACTTC
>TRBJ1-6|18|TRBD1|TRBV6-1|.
CASSPGQGLGSYNSPLHF
TGTGCCAGCAGCCCGGGACAGGGTTTGGGCTCCTATAATTCACCCCTCCACTTT
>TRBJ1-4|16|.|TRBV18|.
CASSLSTAEANEKLFF
TGTGCCAGCTCTCTGAGTACAGCGGAGGCTAATGAAAAACTGTTTTTT
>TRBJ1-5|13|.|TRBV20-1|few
CSVGGQGGQPQHF
TGCAGTGTAGGGGGGCAGGGCGGGCAGCCCCAGCATTTT
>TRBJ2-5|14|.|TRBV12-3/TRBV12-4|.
CASSLYPDQETQYF
TGTGCCAGCAGTTTATATCCAGACCAAGAGACCCAGTACTTC
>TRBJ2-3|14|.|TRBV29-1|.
CSHKGDTSTDTQYF
TGCAGCCATAAGGGGGACACAAGCACAGATACGCAGTATTTT
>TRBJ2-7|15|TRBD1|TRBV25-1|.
CASSDDRGIGYEQYF
TGTGCCAGCAGTGATGACAGGGGTATTGGGTACGAGCAGTACTTC
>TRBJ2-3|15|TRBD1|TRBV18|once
CASSSSQGGLDTQYF
TGTGCCAGCTCATCGAGTCAAGGGGGCTTGGATACGCAGTATTTT
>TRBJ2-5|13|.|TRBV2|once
CASQLGVPGTQYF
TGTGCCAGCCAACTAGGCGTTCCGGGGACCCAGTACTTC
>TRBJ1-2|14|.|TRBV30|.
CAWSVRGLSYGYTF
TGTGCCTGGAGTGTTCGGGGGCTCAGCTATGGCTACACCTTC
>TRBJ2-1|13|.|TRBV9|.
CASSVGTSNEQFF
TGTGCCAGCAGCGTAGGGACTTCCAATGAGCAGTTCTTC
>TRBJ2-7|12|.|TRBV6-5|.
CASTSGGHEQYF
TGTGCCAGCACCTCGGGGGGCCACGAGCAGTACTTC
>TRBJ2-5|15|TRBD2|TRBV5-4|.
CASSRTSGHQETQYF
TGTGCCAGCAGCAGGACTAGCGGGCACCAAGAGACCCAGTACTTC
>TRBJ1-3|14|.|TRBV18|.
CASSPPGTGNTIYF
TGTGCCAGCTCACCCCCAGGGACTGGAAACACCATATATTTT
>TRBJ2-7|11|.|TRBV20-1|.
CSAIRNVEQYF
TGCAGTGCTATTAGGAACGTCGAGCAGTACTTC
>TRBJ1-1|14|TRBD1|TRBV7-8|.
CASSPGTGETEAFF
TGTGCCAGCAGCCCCGGGACAGGGGAGACTGAAGCTTTCTTT
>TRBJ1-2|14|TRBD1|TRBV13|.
CASSLMTGSYGYTF
TGTGCCAGCAGCTTAATGACAGGGAGCTATGGCTACACCTTC
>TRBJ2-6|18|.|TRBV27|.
CASSLYEPTSSGANVLTF
TGTGCCAGCAGTTTATACGAGCCGACCTCCTCTGGGGCCAACGTCCTGACTTTC
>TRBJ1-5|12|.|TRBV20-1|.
CSARDVNQPQHF
TGCAGTGCTAGAGATGTGAATCAGCCCCAGCATTTT
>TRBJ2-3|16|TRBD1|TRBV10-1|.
CASSAGQSLRTDTQYF
TGCGCCAGCAGTGCGGGACAGTCTCTACGGACAGATACGCAGTATTTT
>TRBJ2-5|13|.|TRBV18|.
CASSPPPRGTQYF
TGTGCCAGCTCACCACCCCCGCGGGGGACCCAGTACTTC
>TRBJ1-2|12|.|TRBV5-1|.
CASSFVGDGYTF
TGCGCCAGCAGCTTTGTCGGCGATGGCTACACCTTC
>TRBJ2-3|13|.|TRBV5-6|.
CASSLMGTDTQYF
TGTGCCAGCAGCTTGATGGGCACAGATACGCAGTATTTT
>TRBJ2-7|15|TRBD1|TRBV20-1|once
CSARDETGGVYEQYF
TGCAGTGCTAGAGATGAGACAGGGGGCGTATACGAGCAGTACTTC
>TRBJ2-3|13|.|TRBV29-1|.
CSVETGGRDTQYF
TGCAGCGTTGAGACGGGGGGCCGGGATACGCAGTATTTT
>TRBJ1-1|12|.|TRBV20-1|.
CSARSPWDEAFF
TGCAGTGCTAGATCTCCTTGGGATGAAGCTTTCTTT
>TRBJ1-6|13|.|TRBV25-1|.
CAAKLGDNSPLHF
TGTGCCGCTAAGCTGGGGGATAATTCACCCCTCCACTTT
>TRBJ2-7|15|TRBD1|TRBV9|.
CASSVEGQATYEQYF
TGTGCCAGCAGCGTAGAGGGACAGGCAACCTACGAGCAGTACTTC
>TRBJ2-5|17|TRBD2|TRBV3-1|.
CASSQDLGGGGGETQYF
TGTGCCAGCAGCCAAGATTTAGGCGGGGGGGGAGGGGAGACCCAGTACTTC
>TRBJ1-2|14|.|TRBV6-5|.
CASFSAGLLHGYTF
TGTGCCAGCTTTAGTGCGGGGCTTTTGCATGGCTACACCTTC
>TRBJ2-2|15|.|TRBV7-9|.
CASSLHQLTTGELFF
TGTGCCAGCAGCTTACACCAGCTAACCACCGGGGAGCTGTTTTTT
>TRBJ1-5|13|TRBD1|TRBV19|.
CASRDRGIQPQHF
TGTGCCAGTAGGGACAGGGGGATACAGCCCCAGCATTTT
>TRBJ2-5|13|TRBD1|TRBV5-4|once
CASSGQGAETQYF
TGTGCCAGCAGCGGACAGGGGGCCGAGACCCAGTACTTC
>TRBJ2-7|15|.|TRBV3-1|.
CASSQGTAVAYEQYF
TGTGCCAGCAGCCAAGGAACAGCTGTTGCCTACGAGCAGTACTTC
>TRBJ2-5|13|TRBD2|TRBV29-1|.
CSGTGTSRETQYF
TGCAGCGGGACCGGGACTAGTAGGGAGACCCAGTACTTC
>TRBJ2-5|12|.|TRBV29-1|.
CSVASVGETQYF
TGCAGCGTAGCTAGCGTCGGAGAGACCCAGTACTTC
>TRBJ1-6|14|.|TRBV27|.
CASSFEKGGSPLHF
TGTGCCAGCAGTTTCGAGAAAGGGGGTTCACCCCTCCACTTT
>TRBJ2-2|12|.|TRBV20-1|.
CSASTDTGELFF
TGCAGTGCTAGCACCGACACCGGGGAGCTGTTTTTT
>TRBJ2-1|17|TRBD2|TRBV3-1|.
CASSKRESLAGNNEQFF
TGTGCCAGCAGCAAAAGGGAGTCACTAGCGGGGAACAATGAGCAGTTCTTC
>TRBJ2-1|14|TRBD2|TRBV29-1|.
CSVAGTSGGNEQFF
TGCAGCGTCGCCGGGACTAGCGGGGGTAATGAGCAGTTCTTC
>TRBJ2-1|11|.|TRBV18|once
CASSAEGEQFF
TGTGCCAGCTCTGCGGAGGGTGAGCAGTTCTTC
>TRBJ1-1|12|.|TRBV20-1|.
CSAVTDVQSAFF
TGCAGTGCTGTGACCGACGTTCAATCAGCTTTCTTT
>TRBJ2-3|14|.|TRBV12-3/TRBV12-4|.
CASTLRGLTDTQYF
TGTGCCAGCACCCTCCGGGGCCTCACAGATACGCAGTATTTT
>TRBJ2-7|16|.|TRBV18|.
CASSPPGAQVSSEQYF
TGTGCCAGCTCACCCCCGGGGGCTCAGGTCAGCTCCGAGCAGTACTTC
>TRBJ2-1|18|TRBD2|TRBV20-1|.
CSARDLLAGAGAYNEQFF
TGCAGTGCTAGAGATCTACTAGCGGGGGCCGGGGCCTACAATGAGCAGTTCTTC